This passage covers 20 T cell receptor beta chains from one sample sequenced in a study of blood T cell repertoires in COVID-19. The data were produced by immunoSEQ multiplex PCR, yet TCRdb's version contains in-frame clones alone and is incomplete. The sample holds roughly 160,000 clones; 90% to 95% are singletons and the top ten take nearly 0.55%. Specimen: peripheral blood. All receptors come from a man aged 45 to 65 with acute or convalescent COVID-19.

CDR3 bases: TGTGCCAGCAGTGCCGAGGGCCTCTATAGCAATCAGCCCCAGCATTTT. Residues: CASSAEGLYSNQPQHF. This chain joins TRBV6-1 and TRBJ1-5; D remains unclear. V was clipped by 4 bases and J by 0 bases, with 13 bases between them. There are 16 residues in the CDR3. Germline V lookup: CDR1 MNHNS, CDR2 SASEGT.

Written as DNA, the CDR3 is TGTGCCAGTAGTCAAACCGGTGAGGGGGGGGAGCAGTACTTC. Its protein is CASSQTGEGGEQYF. The chain links TRBV19 to TRBJ2-7, with D possibly being TRBD2 (7 bases). The CDR3 covers 14 residues. Germline lookup yields CDR1 LNHDA and CDR2 SQIVND (reference sequence). Trimming pared 5 bases from V and 7 bases from J, leaving 18 bases between.

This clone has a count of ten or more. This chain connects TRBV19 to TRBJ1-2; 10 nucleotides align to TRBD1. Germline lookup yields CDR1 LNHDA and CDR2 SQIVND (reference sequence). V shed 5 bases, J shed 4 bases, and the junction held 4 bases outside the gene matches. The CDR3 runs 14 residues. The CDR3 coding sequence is TGTGCCAGTAGTGCCGGACAGGGGGGCTATGGCTACACCTTC. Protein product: CASSAGQGGYGYTF.

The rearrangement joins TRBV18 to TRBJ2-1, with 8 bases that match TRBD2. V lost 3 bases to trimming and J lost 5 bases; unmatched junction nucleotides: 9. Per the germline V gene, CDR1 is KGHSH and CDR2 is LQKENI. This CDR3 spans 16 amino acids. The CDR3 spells CASSPLAGLTHNEQFF. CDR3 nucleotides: TGTGCCAGCTCACCCCTAGCGGGCTTAACACACAATGAGCAGTTCTTC.

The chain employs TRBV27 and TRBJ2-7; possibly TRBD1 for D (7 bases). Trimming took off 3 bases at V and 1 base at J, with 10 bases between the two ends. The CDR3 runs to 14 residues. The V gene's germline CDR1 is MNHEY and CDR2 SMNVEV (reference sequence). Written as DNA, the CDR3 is TGTGCCAGCAGTTTCAGGGGGGTATCCTACGAGCAGTACTTC. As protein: CASSFRGVSYEQYF.

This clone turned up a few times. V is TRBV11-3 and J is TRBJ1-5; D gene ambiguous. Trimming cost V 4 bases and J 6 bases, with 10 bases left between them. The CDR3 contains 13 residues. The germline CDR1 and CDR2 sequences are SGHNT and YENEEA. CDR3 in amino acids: CASSSARGQPQHF. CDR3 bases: TGTGCCAGCAGCTCCGCTCGGGGTCAGCCCCAGCATTTT. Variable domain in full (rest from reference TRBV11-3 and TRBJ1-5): EAGVVQSPRYKIIEKKQPVAFWCNPISGHNTLYWYLQNLGQGPELLIRYENEEAVDDSQLPKDRFSAERLKGVDSTLKIQPAELGDSAVYLCASSSARGQPQHFGDGTRLSIL.

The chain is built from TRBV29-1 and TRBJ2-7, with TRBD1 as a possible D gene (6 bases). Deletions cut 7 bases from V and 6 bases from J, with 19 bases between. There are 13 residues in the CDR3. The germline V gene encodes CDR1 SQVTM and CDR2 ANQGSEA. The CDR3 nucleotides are TGCAGCGCGAAGGTAGGGACAACGGGCGAGCAGTACTTC. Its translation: CSAKVGTTGEQYF.

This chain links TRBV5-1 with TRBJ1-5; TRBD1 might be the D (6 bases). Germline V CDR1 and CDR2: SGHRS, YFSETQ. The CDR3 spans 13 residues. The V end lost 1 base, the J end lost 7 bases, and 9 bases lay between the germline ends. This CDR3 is CASSLTGYQPQHF. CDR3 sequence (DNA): TGCGCCAGCAGCTTGACAGGGTACCAGCCCCAGCATTTT.

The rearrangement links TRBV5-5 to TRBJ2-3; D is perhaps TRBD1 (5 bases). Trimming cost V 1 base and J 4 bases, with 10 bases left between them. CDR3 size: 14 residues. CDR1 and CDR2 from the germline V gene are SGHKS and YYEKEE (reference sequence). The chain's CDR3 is CASSLLRGPDTQYF. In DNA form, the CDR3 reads TGTGCCAGCAGCTTGTTAAGGGGCCCAGATACGCAGTATTTT.

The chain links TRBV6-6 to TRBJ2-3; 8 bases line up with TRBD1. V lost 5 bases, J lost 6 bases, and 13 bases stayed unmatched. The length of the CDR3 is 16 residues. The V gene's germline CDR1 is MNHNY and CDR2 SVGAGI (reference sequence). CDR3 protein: CASSKPDRGSGDTQYF. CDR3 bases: TGTGCCAGCAGTAAACCCGACAGGGGATCGGGGGATACGCAGTATTTT.

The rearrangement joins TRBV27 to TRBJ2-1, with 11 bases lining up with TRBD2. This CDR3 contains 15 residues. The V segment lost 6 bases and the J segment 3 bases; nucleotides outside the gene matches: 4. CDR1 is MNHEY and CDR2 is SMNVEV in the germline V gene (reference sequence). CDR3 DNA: TGTGCCAGCAGAACTAGCGGGAGAGTCTACAATGAGCAGTTCTTC. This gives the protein CASRTSGRVYNEQFF.

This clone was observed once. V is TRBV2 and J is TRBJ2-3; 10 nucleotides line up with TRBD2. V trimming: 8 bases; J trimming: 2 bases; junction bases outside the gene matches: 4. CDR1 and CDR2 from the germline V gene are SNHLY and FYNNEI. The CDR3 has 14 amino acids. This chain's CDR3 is CASYGTSVTDTQYF. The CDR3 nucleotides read TGTGCCAGCTATGGGACTAGCGTCACAGATACGCAGTATTTT.

The CDR3 DNA follows: TGCGCCAGCAGCTCCGGGACAGGGGGCGCGTTCGAGCAGTACTTC. Translation gives CASSSGTGGAFEQYF. V and J are TRBV10-1 and TRBJ2-7; TRBD1 agrees at 12 bases. The CDR3 is 15 residues long. V lost 6 bases, J lost 6 bases, and 9 bases stayed unmatched. Per germline, CDR1 WNHNN and CDR2 SYGVQD (reference sequence).

The CDR3 bases are TGTGCCAGCAGTGTACAGGGGGCGCGGGGCTACACCTTC. Amino acids: CASSVQGARGYTF. The rearrangement uses TRBV28 and TRBJ1-2; TRBD1 agrees at 9 bases. CDR1 MDHEN and CDR2 SYDVKM come from the germline V gene. V lost 5 bases and J lost 8; bases outside the gene matches: 6. The CDR3 consists of 13 residues.

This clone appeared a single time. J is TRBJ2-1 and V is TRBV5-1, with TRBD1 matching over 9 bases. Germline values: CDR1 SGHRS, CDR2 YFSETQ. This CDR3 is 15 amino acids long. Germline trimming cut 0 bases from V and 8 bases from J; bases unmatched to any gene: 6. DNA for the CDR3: TGCGCCAGCAGCTTGGAGGGGACAGGGTTTGATGAGCAGTTCTTC. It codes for CASSLEGTGFDEQFF.

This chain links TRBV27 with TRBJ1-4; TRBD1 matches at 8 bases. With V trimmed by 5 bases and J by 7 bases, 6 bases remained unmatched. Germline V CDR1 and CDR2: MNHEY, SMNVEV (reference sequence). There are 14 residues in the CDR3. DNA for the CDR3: TGTGCCAGCAGTCACAGGGGGGTTGGTGAAAAACTGTTTTTT. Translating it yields CASSHRGVGEKLFF.

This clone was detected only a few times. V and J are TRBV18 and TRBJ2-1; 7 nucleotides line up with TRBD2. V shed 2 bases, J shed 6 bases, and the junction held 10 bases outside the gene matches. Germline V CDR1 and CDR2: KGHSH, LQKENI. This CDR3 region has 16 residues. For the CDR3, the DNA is TGTGCCAGCTCACCAAAGGTGGCTAGCGGTTCCAATGAGCAGTTCTTC. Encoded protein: CASSPKVASGSNEQFF. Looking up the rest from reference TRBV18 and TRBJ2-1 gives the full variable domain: NAGVMQNPRHLVRRRGQEARLRCSPMKGHSHVYWYRQLPEEGLKFMVYLQKENIIDESGMPKERFSAEFPKEGPSILRIQQVVRGDSAAYFCASSPKVASGSNEQFFGPGTRLTVL.

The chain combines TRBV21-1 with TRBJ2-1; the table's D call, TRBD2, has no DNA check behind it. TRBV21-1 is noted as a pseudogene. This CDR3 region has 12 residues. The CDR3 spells CASSKGENEQFF. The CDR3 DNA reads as TGTGCCAGCAGCAAAGGGGAGAATGAGCAGTTCTTC.

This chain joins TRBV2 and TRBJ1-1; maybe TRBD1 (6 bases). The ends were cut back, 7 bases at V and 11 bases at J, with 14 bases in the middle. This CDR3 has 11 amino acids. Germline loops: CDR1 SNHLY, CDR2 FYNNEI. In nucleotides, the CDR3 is TGTGCCAGCATAACAGGGTTGGAGGCTTTCTTT. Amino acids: CASITGLEAFF.

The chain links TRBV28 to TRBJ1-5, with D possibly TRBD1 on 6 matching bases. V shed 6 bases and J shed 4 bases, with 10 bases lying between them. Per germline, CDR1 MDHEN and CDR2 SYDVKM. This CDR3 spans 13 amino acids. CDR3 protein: CASRTGLNQPQHF. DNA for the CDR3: TGTGCCAGCAGGACAGGCTTAAATCAGCCCCAGCATTTT. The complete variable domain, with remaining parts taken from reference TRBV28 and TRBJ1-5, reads DVKVTQSSRYLVKRTGEKVFLECVQDMDHENMFWYRQDPGLGLRLIYFSYDVKMKEKGDIPEGYSVSREKKERFSLILESASTNQTSMYLCASRTGLNQPQHFGDGTRLSIL.